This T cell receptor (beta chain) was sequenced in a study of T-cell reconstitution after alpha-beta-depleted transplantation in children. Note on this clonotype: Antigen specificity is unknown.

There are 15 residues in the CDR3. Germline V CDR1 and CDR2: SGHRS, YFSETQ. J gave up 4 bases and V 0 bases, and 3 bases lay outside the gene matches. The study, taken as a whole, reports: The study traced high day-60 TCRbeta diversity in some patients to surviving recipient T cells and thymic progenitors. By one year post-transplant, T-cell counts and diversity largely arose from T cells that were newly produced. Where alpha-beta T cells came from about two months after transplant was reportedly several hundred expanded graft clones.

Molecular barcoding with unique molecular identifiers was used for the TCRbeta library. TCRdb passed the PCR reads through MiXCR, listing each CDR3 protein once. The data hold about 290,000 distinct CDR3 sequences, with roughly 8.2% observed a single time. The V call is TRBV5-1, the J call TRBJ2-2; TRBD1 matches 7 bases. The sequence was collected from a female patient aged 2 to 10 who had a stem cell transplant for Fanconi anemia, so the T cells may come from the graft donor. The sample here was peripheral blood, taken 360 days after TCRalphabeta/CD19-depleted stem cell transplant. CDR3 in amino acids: CASSLVSGGTGELFF. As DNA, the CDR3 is TGCGCCAGCAGCTTGGTGTCAGGGGGCACCGGGGAGCTGTTTTTT.